Each of the 11 T cell receptor beta chains below was sequenced from the same sample in a study of blood T cell repertoires in COVID-19. Sequencing was performed with immunoSEQ multiplex PCR; in TCRdb, only in-frame clones are kept and a portion is missing. The sample yields 200,000 to 250,000 clones, 65% to 90% seen once. The sequencing input was peripheral blood. These receptors were obtained from a woman between 50 and 59 years old with acute or convalescent COVID-19.

This chain uses TRBV29-1 with TRBJ2-3; TRBD1 aligns across 8 bases. The CDR3 loop spans 16 amino acids. Germline CDR1 reads SQVTM; CDR2 reads ANQGSEA. V was pared by 1 base and J by 1 base, with 7 bases of the junction left unmatched. The CDR3 region is CSVEGLDRVGTDTQYF. The CDR3 nucleotides read TGCAGCGTTGAAGGCCTGGACAGGGTTGGCACAGATACGCAGTATTTT.

This clone showed up just a few times. The rearrangement joins TRBV6-1 to TRBJ1-3; D remains ambiguous. The germline V gene encodes CDR1 MNHNS and CDR2 SASEGT. There are 16 residues in the CDR3. Trimming took off 3 bases at V and 0 bases at J, with 12 bases between the two ends. The CDR3: CASSDIRGRSGNTIYF. In DNA, the CDR3 is TGTGCCAGCAGTGATATTAGAGGCCGCTCTGGAAACACCATATATTTT.

The chain joins TRBV6-1 to TRBJ1-3; D call uncertain. CDR3 length equals 15 residues. V gave up 1 base and J gave up 0 bases, with 7 bases separating them. Germline loops: CDR1 MNHNS, CDR2 SASEGT. The CDR3 nucleotides are TGTGCCAGCAGTGAAGGCAGACTCTCTGGAAACACCATATATTTT. This encodes CASSEGRLSGNTIYF.

The rearrangement uses TRBV28 and TRBJ2-4; D might be TRBD1 (6 bases). Germline V gives CDR1 MDHEN, CDR2 SYDVKM. V was shortened by 7 bases and J by 6 bases, with 31 bases between the two germline ends. CDR3 length equals 19 residues. For the CDR3, the DNA is TGTGCCAGCAAAGGGGCTCCCCGGAACAGGGATCAACTGACAAACATTCAGTACTTC. Translated, it gives CASKGAPRNRDQLTNIQYF.

The chain is built from TRBV19 and TRBJ1-1, with unresolved D. The CDR3 is 12 amino acids. The germline gives CDR1 LNHDA, CDR2 SQIVND (reference sequence). Trimming shortened V by 6 bases and J by 4 bases, and 9 bases separated the two germline ends. The CDR3 DNA is TGTGCCAGTAGGTTGAGAAGCACTGAAGCTTTCTTT. The encoded protein is CASRLRSTEAFF.

This rearrangement joins TRBV23-1 to TRBJ1-1; a weak D match, TRBD1 (6 bases). TRBV23-1 is an open reading frame, and its role is uncertain. The CDR3 has 16 residues. Deletions cut 4 bases from V and 1 base from J, with 16 bases between. Here the CDR3 reads CASSRYRDRKNTEAFF. The DNA of the CDR3 is TGCGCCAGCAGTCGTTACAGGGATCGGAAGAACACTGAAGCTTTCTTT.

This clone came up once. CDR3 nucleotide sequence: TGTGCCAGCAGCAAAGTTTGGGACAGGGGATACTACGAGCAGTACTTC. Residues: CASSKVWDRGYYEQYF. V usage is TRBV21-1 and J usage is TRBJ2-7; TRBD1, the table's D call, lacks a check against the DNA. TRBV21-1 is an annotated pseudogene. The CDR3 contains 16 residues.

This clone was observed once. The chain has TRBV18 and TRBJ2-7; TRBD2 matches at 7 bases. Germline trimming cut 3 bases from V and 2 bases from J; bases unmatched to any gene: 10. The CDR3 contains 16 residues. In germline, CDR1 is KGHSH, CDR2 LQKENI. The CDR3 sequence: CASSPPVGLGTYEQYF. For the CDR3, the DNA is TGTGCCAGCTCACCGCCCGTCGGACTAGGGACCTACGAGCAGTACTTC.

This chain uses TRBV6-5 with TRBJ2-1, with TRBD1 matching over 8 bases. This CDR3 has 15 amino acids. Germline CDR1 MNHEY, CDR2 SVGAGI. Unmatched junction bases numbered 9, after V lost 5 bases and J lost 6 bases. The DNA for the CDR3 is TGTGCCAGCAGTATAAACCGGGACAGGCTCAATGAGCAGTTCTTC. It specifies CASSINRDRLNEQFF.

In this sample, this clone turned up once. The chain uses TRBV25-1 and TRBJ2-2; 8 positions agree with TRBD1. This CDR3 region has 15 residues. In germline, CDR1 is MGHDK, CDR2 SYGVNS. The V segment lost 6 bases and the J segment 0 bases; nucleotides outside the gene matches: 3. CDR3 DNA sequence: TGTGCCAGCAGACCGGGACAGGCGAACACCGGGGAGCTGTTTTTT. The encoded protein is CASRPGQANTGELFF.

This clone was found once. This chain links TRBV5-1 with TRBJ2-3, with a possible D match to TRBD2 (7 bases). Germline V gene data show CDR1 as SGHRS and CDR2 as YFSETQ. The CDR3 is made up of 16 amino acids. The ends were cut back, 4 bases at V and 1 base at J, with 16 bases in the middle. DNA for the CDR3: TGCGCCAGCAGCATGGACGGGGGGCGAGGCACAGATACGCAGTATTTT. Translating gives CASSMDGGRGTDTQYF.